This T cell receptor (beta chain) is drawn from a study of radiation and T cells in renal cell carcinoma. Germline V lookup: CDR1 SGHDT, CDR2 YYEEEE. The CDR3 covers 14 residues. V lost 4 bases, J lost 5 bases, and 15 bases lay in between. General study points: Pretreatment tumor biopsies were lacking, so baseline clonotypes are unknown. Top tumor clonotypes rose in blood 2 weeks post-radiation, then contracted.

Comment on this clone: The antigen remains undetermined.

Using immunoSEQ multiplex PCR, the repertoire was profiled, and TCRdb retains in-frame clones only, with some absent. This table has about 140,000 clones, around 78% appearing once. Described time point: baseline pretreatment blood. Noted treatment: 15 Gy SBRT to primary tumor, nephrectomy 4 weeks later. The patient's renal cell carcinoma had clear cell pathology. The chain combines TRBV5-6 with TRBJ2-5; D perhaps matches TRBD2 (6 bases). This sample comprised blood, obtained from a patient whose treatment included radiotherapy and nephrectomy. The sequence derives from a woman aged 45-65 years with renal cell carcinoma. The CDR3 nucleotides read TGTGCCAGCAGCAGAGGGGACTCACGGGAGACCCAGTACTTC. Translating it yields CASSRGDSRETQYF.